These 31 T cell receptor beta chains originate from one sample sequenced in a study of cytotoxic CD8 clonotypes in ibrutinib-treated CLL. Only in-frame clones appear in the TCRdb table, and some are missing; sequencing was by immunoSEQ multiplex PCR. The table has around 30,000 clones, approximately 57% seen once. The input for sequencing was PBMCs, taken before ibrutinib treatment. Receptors originate from a human donor with chronic lymphocytic leukemia.

This clone was observed a handful of times. The CDR3 DNA is TGTGCCAGCAGTGGAGGGGGGCTTTGGTTGTATACGCAGTATTTT. Translation gives CASSGGGLWLYTQYF. The V call is TRBV6-1, the J call TRBJ2-3; D is perhaps TRBD1 or TRBD2 (6 bases each). This CDR3 has 15 residues. V lost 4 bases to trimming and J lost 7 bases, with 18 bases between them. CDR1 MNHNS and CDR2 SASEGT come from the germline V gene.

The CDR3 here is CASSLVGSHSNQPQHF. The CDR3 coding sequence is TGCGCCAGCAGCTTGGTCGGCAGCCATAGCAATCAGCCCCAGCATTTT. The V call is TRBV5-1, the J call TRBJ1-5; D is unresolved. CDR3 length: 16 residues. CDR1 is SGHRS and CDR2 is YFSETQ in the germline V gene. V lost 0 bases to trimming and J lost 0 bases, with 10 bases between them.

This clone came up a few times. The chain couples TRBV2 to TRBJ2-3, with 9 bases identical to TRBD1. Germline CDR1 is SNHLY and CDR2 is FYNNEI. The CDR3 contains 14 residues. V gave up 5 bases and J gave up 4 bases; unmatched junction bases: 4. Here the CDR3 DNA reads TGTGCCAGCAGTACAGACAGGGGGGCAGATACGCAGTATTTT. This translates into CASSTDRGADTQYF. Supplemented by reference TRBV2 and TRBJ2-3, the full variable domain reads EPEVTQTPSHQVTQMGQEVILRCVPISNHLYFYWYRQILGQKVEFLVSFYNNEISEKSEIFDDQFSVERPDGSNFTLKIRSTKLEDSAMYFCASSTDRGADTQYFGPGTRLTVL.

The V gene is TRBV6-6, the J gene TRBJ2-5; TRBD2 agrees at 12 bases. From germline, CDR1 is MNHNY and CDR2 SVGAGI (reference sequence). This CDR3 spans 16 amino acids. With 4 bases clipped from V and 5 bases from J, the junction kept 8 bases outside the gene matches. CDR3 protein: CASSFKRTSGDETQYF. DNA for the CDR3: TGTGCCAGCAGTTTCAAACGGACTAGCGGGGATGAGACCCAGTACTTC.

This clone appeared once. The CDR3 spells CASSQAFSGGYEQYF. In DNA, the CDR3 is TGCGCCAGCAGCCAAGCATTTTCAGGGGGGTACGAGCAGTACTTC. J is TRBJ2-7 and V is TRBV4-3; D may be TRBD1 (7 bases). Per the germline V gene, CDR1 is LGHNA and CDR2 is YSLEER. The CDR3 has 15 amino acids. With 1 base removed from V and 4 bases from J, the gap between germline ends came to 14 bases.

This chain joins TRBV6-6 and TRBJ2-5; D not resolved. V was trimmed by 5 bases and J by 4 bases, leaving 14 bases between them. The CDR3 totals 14 residues. The germline V gene encodes CDR1 MNHNY and CDR2 SVGAGI (reference sequence). CDR3: CASSKFGGGETQYF. The CDR3 coding sequence is TGTGCCAGCAGTAAGTTCGGCGGCGGAGAGACCCAGTACTTC.

This clone has only a few counts. The J gene is TRBJ2-2, the V gene TRBV9, with TRBD1 matching over 8 bases. The CDR3 has 14 residues. Germline CDR1 reads SGDLS; CDR2 reads YYNGEE. J lost 4 bases, V lost 3 bases, and 2 bases had no gene match. The CDR3 loop is CASSGDRGTGELFF. DNA for the CDR3: TGTGCCAGCAGCGGAGACAGGGGCACCGGGGAGCTGTTTTTT.

The count of this clone is one. The CDR3 region is CASSELGPFTDTQYF. DNA for the CDR3: TGTGCCAGCAGCGAATTGGGACCTTTCACAGATACGCAGTATTTT. The chain joins TRBV9 to TRBJ2-3, with D perhaps TRBD1 or TRBD2 (5 bases each). The CDR3 has 15 amino acids. V shed 3 bases and J shed 2 bases, with 13 bases lying between them. Germline values: CDR1 SGDLS, CDR2 YYNGEE. Full variable domain (outside the CDR3, taken from reference TRBV9 and TRBJ2-3): DSGVTQTPKHLITATGQRVTLRCSPRSGDLSVYWYQQSLDQGLQFLIQYYNGEERAKGNILERFSAQQFPDLHSELNLSSLELGDSALYFCASSELGPFTDTQYFGPGTRLTVL.

Of note for this clone: The junction differs from germline at one of its ends, possibly a read error. The chain is built from TRBV10-3 and TRBJ1-5; 10 nucleotides agree with TRBD1. There are 18 residues in the CDR3. CDR1 ENHRY and CDR2 SYGVKD come from the germline V gene. CDR3 in DNA: TGTGCCATCAGCGAGTCACGACAGGGGGCGATTAGCAATCAGCCCCAGCATTTT. Translation gives CAISESRQGAISNQPQHF.

This chain joins TRBV6-4 and TRBJ2-2, with TRBD1 identical over 11 bases. The junction had 1 base not matched to a gene; V was cut back by 6 bases and J by 4 bases. The CDR3 contains 14 residues. From germline, CDR1 is MRHNA and CDR2 SNTAGT. CDR3 DNA sequence: TGTGCCAGCAGGGGGACAGGGGGCACCGGGGAGCTGTTTTTT. The encoded protein is CASRGTGGTGELFF.

The V and J genes are TRBV10-2 and TRBJ2-2; 9 bases match TRBD2. Germline lookup yields CDR1 WSHSY and CDR2 SAAADI. V was pared by 9 bases and J by 0 bases, with 20 bases of the junction left unmatched. The length of the CDR3 is 20 residues. The CDR3 loop is CARTHSGGKKGRANTGELFF. DNA for the CDR3: TGCGCCAGAACCCATAGCGGGGGCAAAAAGGGGCGCGCGAACACCGGGGAGCTGTTTTTT.

The chain couples TRBV9 to TRBJ2-2; D is possibly TRBD1 or TRBD2 (5 bases each). The CDR3 length is 15 residues. The V gene lost 5 bases and the J gene lost 0 bases, with 11 bases spanning the gap. The germline CDR1 and CDR2 sequences are SGDLS and YYNGEE. CDR3 nucleotides: TGTGCCAGCAGAGCGGACAAAGCGAACACCGGGGAGCTGTTTTTT. It is translated as CASRADKANTGELFF.

This chain uses TRBV13 with TRBJ2-2; perhaps TRBD1 as D (6 bases). V was cut by 5 bases and J by 6 bases, with 16 bases left in between. The CDR3 extends over 15 amino acids. Germline V gene sequence: CDR1 PRHDT, CDR2 FYEKMQ (reference sequence). The CDR3 sequence: CASSSRQVLAGELFF. The DNA for the CDR3 is TGTGCCAGCAGCAGTCGACAGGTTTTGGCCGGGGAGCTGTTTTTT.

The V and J genes are TRBV9 and TRBJ2-7, with unresolved D. The CDR3 runs to 13 residues. V lost 4 bases to trimming and J lost 6 bases, with 14 bases between them. Germline values: CDR1 SGDLS, CDR2 YYNGEE. CDR3 DNA: TGTGCCAGCAGCCCCCTCGACCCCGTCGAGCAGTACTTC. It encodes CASSPLDPVEQYF.

The chain combines TRBV9 with TRBJ2-7; D gene ambiguous. CDR1 and CDR2 from the germline V gene are SGDLS and YYNGEE. The CDR3 is made up of 15 amino acids. The V and J ends lost 3 bases and 2 bases respectively, with 15 bases between them. CDR3 sequence: CASSDRPGATYEQYF. In DNA form, the CDR3 reads TGTGCCAGCAGCGACCGGCCTGGCGCTACCTACGAGCAGTACTTC.

The V gene is TRBV27, the J gene TRBJ2-7; tentatively, D is TRBD1 (6 bases). V dropped 4 bases and J dropped 4 bases, with 17 bases sitting between them. This CDR3 comprises 15 residues. CDR1 and CDR2 (germline): MNHEY, SMNVEV (reference sequence). The CDR3 region is CASSYFGTTAYEQYF. The CDR3 region has the DNA TGTGCCAGCAGTTACTTTGGGACAACTGCTTACGAGCAGTACTTC.

This sequence joins TRBV11-1 and TRBJ2-7; 11 nucleotides align to TRBD2. There are 15 residues in the CDR3. The junction had 4 bases not matched to a gene; V was cut back by 4 bases and J by 2 bases. CDR1 is SGHAT and CDR2 is FQDESV in the germline V gene (reference sequence). CDR3 sequence: CASSSRLAGTYEQYF. In DNA, the CDR3 is TGTGCCAGCAGCTCCCGACTAGCGGGAACCTACGAGCAGTACTTC.

The genes are TRBV14 and TRBJ1-6, with 7 positions matching TRBD1. This CDR3 is 14 amino acids long. The J segment lost 8 bases and the V segment lost 3 bases, leaving 4 bases of the junction unmatched. CDR1 SGHDN and CDR2 FVKESK come from the germline V gene. The CDR3 region is CASSHLDRDSPLHF. The CDR3 DNA reads TGTGCCAGCAGCCACTTAGACAGGGATTCACCCCTCCACTTT.

This clone has a handful of counts. The chain uses TRBV7-2 and TRBJ2-1; D call uncertain. The V gene's germline CDR1 is SGHTA and CDR2 FQGNSA. This CDR3 contains 13 residues. Trimming took off 8 bases at V and 8 bases at J, with 16 bases between the two ends. This CDR3 is CASCPYQSDEQFF. The CDR3 bases are TGTGCCAGCTGCCCTTATCAGAGTGATGAGCAGTTCTTC. Looking up the rest from reference TRBV7-2 and TRBJ2-1 gives the full variable domain: GAGVSQSPSNKVTEKGKDVELRCDPISGHTALYWYRQSLGQGLEFLIYFQGNSAPDKSGLPSDRFSAERTGGSVSTLTIQRTQQEDSAVYLCASCPYQSDEQFFGPGTRLTVL.

The V and J genes are TRBV28 and TRBJ1-1; D is undetermined. In germline, CDR1 is MDHEN, CDR2 SYDVKM. V shed 6 bases and J shed 1 base, with 9 bases lying between them. The CDR3 extends over 13 amino acids. The CDR3 DNA reads as TGTGCCAGCAGATTCGTACGGAACACTGAAGCTTTCTTT. Protein: CASRFVRNTEAFF.

The rearrangement uses TRBV10-3 and TRBJ2-1; the match to TRBD2 covers 13 bases. The CDR3 runs to 19 residues. The V gene end was trimmed by 3 bases and the J gene end by 4 bases; junction bases not matched to a gene: 12. Germline values: CDR1 ENHRY, CDR2 SYGVKD. CDR3 nucleotides: TGTGCCATCAGTGATGTCAGGAGGACTAGCGGGAGTCGGTACAATGAGCAGTTCTTC. It encodes CAISDVRRTSGSRYNEQFF.

The J gene is TRBJ2-1, the V gene TRBV5-1, with 8 bases identical to TRBD2. This CDR3 region has 15 residues. V trimming: 2 bases; J trimming: 2 bases; junction bases outside the gene matches: 3. Germline V gene sequence: CDR1 SGHRS, CDR2 YFSETQ. CDR3: CASSFSGGTYNEQFF. The CDR3 DNA sequence: TGCGCCAGCAGCTTTTCGGGGGGGACCTACAATGAGCAGTTCTTC.

The chain has TRBV18 and TRBJ2-1, with D perhaps being TRBD1 or TRBD2 (5 bases each). The length of the CDR3 is 19 residues. Trimming cost V 6 bases and J 5 bases, with 29 bases left between them. Germline V gives CDR1 KGHSH, CDR2 LQKENI. CDR3 loop: CASSPPRLGESSEDNEQFF. The CDR3 DNA is TGTGCCAGCTCGCCCCCACGGTTAGGGGAATCCTCGGAGGACAATGAGCAGTTCTTC.

V and J are TRBV4-1 and TRBJ2-1; tentative D call: TRBD2 (5 bases). Between the trimmed V and J ends, which lost 1 base and 3 bases, there was a span of 22 bases. The CDR3 consists of 19 residues. CDR1 and CDR2 from the germline V gene are MGHRA and YSYEKL. The CDR3 DNA reads TGCGCCAGCAGCCAAGTCGCAGGCCACGGAGGCAACGACTACAATGAGCAGTTCTTC. It specifies CASSQVAGHGGNDYNEQFF.

This clone is medium-sized in the sample. The rearrangement uses TRBV11-3 and TRBJ1-5; 8 nucleotides line up with TRBD1. The V segment lost 7 bases and the J segment 0 bases; nucleotides outside the gene matches: 8. The CDR3 is 16 amino acids. Germline lookup yields CDR1 SGHNT and CDR2 YENEEA. The CDR3 DNA is TGTGCCAGCATAACAGGGGGAGACTATAGCAATCAGCCCCAGCATTTT. Protein product: CASITGGDYSNQPQHF. Complete variable domain (other parts from reference TRBV11-3 and TRBJ1-5): EAGVVQSPRYKIIEKKQPVAFWCNPISGHNTLYWYLQNLGQGPELLIRYENEEAVDDSQLPKDRFSAERLKGVDSTLKIQPAELGDSAVYLCASITGGDYSNQPQHFGDGTRLSIL.

Sample share makes this clone medium-sized (0.01 to 0.1%). The chain joins TRBV12-2 to TRBJ2-2. TRBV12-2 is a pseudogene segment. The CDR3 spans 15 residues. CDR3 amino acids: CASRLVVYHTGELFF. CDR3 coding DNA: TGTGCAAGTCGCTTAGTTGTGTACCACACCGGGGAGCTGTTTTTT.

This clone was counted a few times. The CDR3 coding sequence is TGTGCCAGCAGTCCGAAAGGACTAGCGGGAGGTTGGTACACCGGGGAGCTGTTTTTT. This encodes CASSPKGLAGGWYTGELFF. The chain has TRBV27 and TRBJ2-2; 14 positions agree with TRBD2. Trimming took 5 bases from V and 3 from J; bases not matched to a gene: 11. The CDR3 length is 19 residues. Germline V lookup: CDR1 MNHEY, CDR2 SMNVEV (reference sequence).

This chain links TRBV9 with TRBJ2-1; D perhaps matches TRBD2 (7 bases). From germline, CDR1 is SGDLS and CDR2 YYNGEE. The V gene lost 3 bases and the J gene lost 0 bases, with 16 bases spanning the gap. The CDR3 is 17 amino acids. This CDR3 reads CASSATFRGASYNEQFF. CDR3 bases: TGTGCCAGCAGCGCAACGTTTCGGGGGGCCTCCTACAATGAGCAGTTCTTC.

This clone was recorded a few times. This chain uses TRBV27 with TRBJ2-5; 8 bases line up with TRBD2. Germline CDR1 reads MNHEY; CDR2 reads SMNVEV (reference sequence). The CDR3 consists of 14 residues. The ends lost 4 bases at V and 4 bases at J; junction bases unmatched: 5. The CDR3 bases are TGTGCCAGCAGTTGGTCTGCGGGAGGAGAGACCCAGTACTTC. This codes for CASSWSAGGETQYF.

The rearrangement joins TRBV5-1 to TRBJ2-7; the match to TRBD1 covers 7 bases. The V gene's germline CDR1 is SGHRS and CDR2 YFSETQ. This CDR3 is built from 14 residues. V was clipped by 4 bases and J by 4 bases; unmatched bases: 8. This CDR3 reads CASSQGDSRYEQYF. The CDR3 DNA follows: TGCGCCAGCAGCCAAGGGGACAGCCGATACGAGCAGTACTTC.

The chain carries TRBV5-4 and TRBJ2-1; 10 bases map to TRBD2. J lost 5 bases, V lost 0 bases, and 8 bases had no gene match. The CDR3 sequence is 17 residues long. Germline V gives CDR1 SGHNT, CDR2 YYREEE (reference sequence). CDR3: CASSLVGSGRLNNEQFF. Here the CDR3 DNA reads TGTGCCAGCAGCTTGGTGGGTAGCGGGAGGCTTAACAATGAGCAGTTCTTC.